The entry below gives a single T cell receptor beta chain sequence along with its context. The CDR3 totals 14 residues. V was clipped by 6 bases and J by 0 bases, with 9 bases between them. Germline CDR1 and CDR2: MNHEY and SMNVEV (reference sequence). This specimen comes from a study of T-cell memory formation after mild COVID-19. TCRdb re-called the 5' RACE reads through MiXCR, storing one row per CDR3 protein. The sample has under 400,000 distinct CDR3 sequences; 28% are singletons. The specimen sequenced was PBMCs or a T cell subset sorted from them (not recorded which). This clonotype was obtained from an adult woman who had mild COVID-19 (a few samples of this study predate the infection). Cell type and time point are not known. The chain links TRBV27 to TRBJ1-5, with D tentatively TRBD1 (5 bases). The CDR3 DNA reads TGTGCCAGCAGGCGCAGGGATAGCAATCAGCCCCAGCATTTT. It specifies CASRRRDSNQPQHF.